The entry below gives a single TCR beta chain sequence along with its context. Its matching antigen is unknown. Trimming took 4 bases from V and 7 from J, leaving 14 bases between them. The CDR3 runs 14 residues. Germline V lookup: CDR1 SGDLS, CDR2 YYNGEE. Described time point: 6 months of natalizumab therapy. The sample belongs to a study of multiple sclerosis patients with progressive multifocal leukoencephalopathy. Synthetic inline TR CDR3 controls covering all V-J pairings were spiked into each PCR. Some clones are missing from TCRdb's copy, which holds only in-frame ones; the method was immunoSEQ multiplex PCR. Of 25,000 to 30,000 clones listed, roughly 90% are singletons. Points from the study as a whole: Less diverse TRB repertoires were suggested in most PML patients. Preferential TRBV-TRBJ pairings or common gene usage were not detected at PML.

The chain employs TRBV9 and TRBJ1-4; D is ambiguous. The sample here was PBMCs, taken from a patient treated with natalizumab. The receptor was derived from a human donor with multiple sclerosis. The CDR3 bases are TGTGCCAGCAGCTCCAATTGGGGAAGTGAAAAACTGTTTTTT. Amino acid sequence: CASSSNWGSEKLFF.